Each of the 27 T cell receptor beta chains below was sequenced from the same sample in a study of T cells after yellow fever vaccination. MiXCR, applied by TCRdb to the 5' RACE reads, yields one record per CDR3 protein. The sample shows 250,000 or so distinct CDR3 sequences, less than 9% of them seen only once. Specimen: CD4+ T cells sorted from PBMCs, collected 15 days after the yellow fever booster vaccination. All receptors come from a man between 25 and 39 years old who received the YFV17D yellow fever vaccine.

This clonotype was found many times. Relative to the germline gene, one junction end is altered; a read error may explain this. The chain uses TRBV10-2 and TRBJ2-7; D remains unclear. Germline CDR1 and CDR2: WSHSY and SAAADI. The CDR3 loop spans 11 amino acids. The CDR3 DNA reads as TGTGCCAGCAGTAAGACCTACGAGCAGTACTTC. Protein: CASSKTYEQYF.

At least ten counts were recorded for this clonotype. This chain links TRBV7-2 with TRBJ2-1; no definite D call. Trimming stripped 5 bases from V and 6 bases from J, with 5 bases between. The CDR3 has 11 amino acids. The V gene's germline CDR1 is SGHTA and CDR2 FQGNSA. The CDR3 coding sequence is TGTGCCAGCAGCCCCCGCAATGAGCAGTTCTTC. It codes for CASSPRNEQFF.

V is TRBV18 and J is TRBJ1-1, with 10 bases aligning to TRBD1. The CDR3 contains 17 residues. The ends lost 3 bases at V and 0 bases at J; junction bases unmatched: 7. CDR1 and CDR2 (germline): KGHSH, LQKENI. The CDR3 loop is CASSPPGQGTMNTEAFF. The CDR3 coding sequence is TGTGCCAGCTCACCTCCGGGACAGGGGACAATGAACACTGAAGCTTTCTTT.

The sample holds a few counts of this clonotype. The CDR3 coding sequence is TGTGCCAGCACCCTTTACGAGACCCAGTACTTC. Translated: CASTLYETQYF. The chain links TRBV7-2 to TRBJ2-5; D remains unclear. V was pared by 7 bases and J by 5 bases, with 8 bases between. The CDR3 totals 11 residues. Germline V gives CDR1 SGHTA, CDR2 FQGNSA.

The J gene is TRBJ2-1, the V gene TRBV7-2, with D possibly being TRBD2 (5 bases). V lost 1 base and J lost 1, with 11 bases in between. The CDR3 is 16 amino acids. In germline, CDR1 is SGHTA, CDR2 FQGNSA. The CDR3 sequence is CASSLVGGGSYNEQFF. The DNA for the CDR3 is TGTGCCAGCAGCTTAGTTGGTGGCGGGTCCTACAATGAGCAGTTCTTC.

This clonotype was counted at least ten times. The chain carries TRBV2 and TRBJ2-1, with 9 bases lining up with TRBD2. CDR3 length: 15 residues. The germline CDR1 and CDR2 sequences are SNHLY and FYNNEI. Trimming removed 4 bases from V and 0 bases from J; junction bases left unmatched: 1. This chain's CDR3 is CASSGSGGSYNEQFF. As DNA, the CDR3 is TGTGCCAGCAGTGGTAGCGGGGGCTCCTACAATGAGCAGTTCTTC. Filled out from reference TRBV2 and TRBJ2-1, the complete variable domain reads EPEVTQTPSHQVTQMGQEVILRCVPISNHLYFYWYRQILGQKVEFLVSFYNNEISEKSEIFDDQFSVERPDGSNFTLKIRSTKLEDSAMYFCASSGSGGSYNEQFFGPGTRLTVL.

At least ten counts were recorded for this clonotype. The chain combines TRBV7-2 with TRBJ2-3, with 12 nucleotides matching TRBD2. In germline, CDR1 is SGHTA, CDR2 FQGNSA. Trimming cost V 3 bases and J 6 bases; bases outside gene matches: 7. The CDR3 runs to 16 residues. CDR3 protein: CASSLEGLAGMDTQYF. The CDR3 DNA reads as TGTGCCAGCAGCTTGGAAGGACTAGCGGGAATGGATACGCAGTATTTT.

This clonotype appeared a few times. The chain employs TRBV5-5 and TRBJ2-7, with 8 bases lining up with TRBD2. The CDR3 consists of 15 residues. Unmatched junction bases numbered 9, after V lost 1 base and J lost 6 bases. Per the germline V gene, CDR1 is SGHKS and CDR2 is YYEKEE (reference sequence). For the CDR3, the DNA is TGTGCCAGCAGCTTGTTGGTAGCGGGAAGGGCCGAGCAGTACTTC. Its translation: CASSLLVAGRAEQYF.

CDR3 sequence reads: CASSQVPQFSYNEQFF. The CDR3 nucleotides are TGCGCCAGCAGCCAAGTCCCCCAGTTCTCCTACAATGAGCAGTTCTTC. The V gene is TRBV4-1, the J gene TRBJ2-1; no firm D call. The CDR3 has 16 amino acids. The germline CDR1 and CDR2 sequences are MGHRA and YSYEKL. V lost 1 base, J lost 0 bases, and 10 bases lay in between.

The chain links TRBV20-1 to TRBJ2-3, with TRBD2 matching 7 bases. CDR1 is DFQATT, CDR2 SNEGSKA, per germline (reference sequence). The CDR3 length is 16 residues. V shed 5 bases and J 3 bases; nucleotides not matched to a gene: 14. CDR3 nucleotide sequence: TGCAGTGCTGAAAAATGGGGAGGGAGTGGAACAGATACGCAGTATTTT. It specifies CSAEKWGGSGTDTQYF.

This clonotype has a handful of counts. This chain uses TRBV19 with TRBJ1-2, with D unclear. CDR3 length: 15 residues. CDR1 is LNHDA and CDR2 is SQIVND in the germline V gene (reference sequence). V was clipped by 7 bases and J by 0 bases, with 15 bases between them. CDR3 in amino acids: CASKTTTNANYGYTF. The CDR3 nucleotides read TGTGCCAGTAAAACGACCACGAACGCTAACTATGGCTACACCTTC.

At least ten counts were recorded for this clonotype. The V gene is TRBV18, the J gene TRBJ2-4; 8 nucleotides line up with TRBD2. Germline assignment: CDR1 KGHSH and CDR2 LQKENI. The V gene end was trimmed by 2 bases and the J gene end by 1 base; junction bases not matched to a gene: 7. This CDR3 has 17 residues. The CDR3 DNA follows: TGTGCCAGCTCACCAATTTCCGGGAGGGTGGCCAAAAACATTCAGTACTTC. It translates to CASSPISGRVAKNIQYF. Full variable domain (remainder filled in from reference TRBV18 and TRBJ2-4): NAGVMQNPRHLVRRRGQEARLRCSPMKGHSHVYWYRQLPEEGLKFMVYLQKENIIDESGMPKERFSAEFPKEGPSILRIQQVVRGDSAAYFCASSPISGRVAKNIQYFGAGTRLSVL.

This clonotype was seen many times. This rearrangement joins TRBV5-1 to TRBJ2-7; 7 bases agree with TRBD2. This CDR3 spans 13 amino acids. Germline loops: CDR1 SGHRS, CDR2 YFSETQ. With V trimmed by 4 bases and J by 6 bases, 7 bases remained unmatched. In DNA, the CDR3 is TGCGCCAGCAGCCCGGGTCCGGGGGGCGAGCAGTACTTC. It codes for CASSPGPGGEQYF.

There are many counts of this clonotype. The rearrangement links TRBV5-1 to TRBJ2-3, with D tentatively TRBD1 or TRBD2 (5 bases each). Germline CDR1 is SGHRS and CDR2 is YFSETQ. V lost 0 bases to trimming and J lost 1 base, with 9 bases between them. The CDR3 spans 15 residues. The CDR3: CASSLGDRGTDTQYF. The CDR3 DNA sequence: TGCGCCAGCAGCTTGGGGGACCGAGGCACAGATACGCAGTATTTT. Filled out from reference TRBV5-1 and TRBJ2-3, the complete variable domain reads KAGVTQTPRYLIKTRGQQVTLSCSPISGHRSVSWYQQTPGQGLQFLFEYFSETQRNKGNFPGRFSGRQFSNSRSEMNVSTLELGDSALYLCASSLGDRGTDTQYFGPGTRLTVL.

This clonotype has more than one count but fewer than ten. This chain joins TRBV7-8 and TRBJ1-1; no firm D call. V lost 4 bases and J lost 10, with 16 bases in between. Germline CDR1 is SGHVS and CDR2 is FQNEAQ. This CDR3 contains 13 residues. The CDR3 DNA reads TGTGCCAGCAGCTGGAGCCTGCCCTCTGGAGCTTTCTTT. Translating gives CASSWSLPSGAFF. The variable domain in full, completed from reference TRBV7-8 and TRBJ1-1, reads GAGVSQSPRYKVAKRGQDVALRCDPISGHVSLFWYQQALGQGPEFLTYFQNEAQLDKSGLPSDRFFAERPEGSVSTLKIQRTQQEDSAVYLCASSWSLPSGAFFGQGTRLTVV.

Many counts were recorded for this clonotype. V is TRBV6-2 or TRBV6-3 and J is TRBJ2-7; TRBD1 matches 7 bases. This CDR3 region has 14 residues. The germline V gene has CDR1 MNHEY and CDR2 SVGEGT. J was trimmed by 2 bases and V by 6 bases; bases with no gene match: 7. The CDR3: CASRVAQGAYEQYF. In DNA, the CDR3 is TGTGCCAGCAGGGTCGCGCAGGGGGCCTACGAGCAGTACTTC.

The chain has TRBV7-2 and TRBJ2-1; 8 bases fit TRBD2. V gave up 2 bases and J gave up 1 base; unmatched junction bases: 4. CDR3 length equals 16 residues. The germline gives CDR1 SGHTA, CDR2 FQGNSA. Written as DNA, the CDR3 is TGTGCCAGCAGCTTAAGGGGCGGGAGGTCCTACAATGAGCAGTTCTTC. This translates into CASSLRGGRSYNEQFF.

The sample holds many counts of this clonotype. V usage is TRBV7-9 and J usage is TRBJ2-3; possibly TRBD1 for D (5 bases). The CDR3 loop spans 13 amino acids. The germline V gene has CDR1 SEHNR and CDR2 FQNEAQ (reference sequence). V shed 5 bases and J shed 3 bases, with 9 bases lying between them. In DNA, the CDR3 is TGTGCCAGCAGCCCTGCAGGGACAGATACGCAGTATTTT. Amino acid sequence: CASSPAGTDTQYF.

This clonotype was observed a handful of times. The chain joins TRBV3-1 to TRBJ2-1, with 9 bases lining up with TRBD2. This CDR3 comprises 12 residues. Trimming took 1 base from V and 15 from J; bases not matched to a gene: 4. The V gene's germline CDR1 is LGHDT and CDR2 YNNKEL (reference sequence). The CDR3: CASSQGGREGFF. As DNA, the CDR3 is TGTGCCAGCAGCCAAGGAGGGCGGGAGGGGTTCTTC.

This clonotype has just a few counts. This chain connects TRBV14 to TRBJ2-7; 10 nucleotides agree with TRBD2. V lost 4 bases and J lost 5; bases outside the gene matches: 8. Looked up from germline, CDR1 is SGHDN and CDR2 is FVKESK. The CDR3 covers 15 residues. CDR3 in DNA: TGTGCCAGCAGCCCACGGGCCAGCGGGAGGGACGAGCAGTACTTC. Amino acids: CASSPRASGRDEQYF.

V usage is TRBV12-3 or TRBV12-4 and J usage is TRBJ2-5, with 7 positions matching TRBD2. The CDR3 extends over 14 amino acids. The junction had 6 bases not matched to a gene; V was cut back by 3 bases and J by 5 bases. The CDR3 DNA reads TGTGCCAGCAGTTTCGGGGGAGGGCCCGAGACCCAGTACTTC. Its translation: CASSFGGGPETQYF.

The chain combines TRBV4-3 with TRBJ2-3; the D gene could be TRBD1 or TRBD2 (5 bases each). The length of the CDR3 is 16 residues. The germline V gene encodes CDR1 LGHNA and CDR2 YSLEER. Trimming removed 4 bases at V and 2 bases at J, with 16 bases between. The CDR3 DNA follows: TGCGCCAGCAGCCGCCTCTTACGAGGGACCACAGATACGCAGTATTTT. It yields the protein CASSRLLRGTTDTQYF.

This clonotype appeared a single time. A much larger clone is a single base away; this may be a read error. The chain combines TRBV3-1 with TRBJ1-2, with 8 bases fitting TRBD1. This CDR3 spans 14 amino acids. Unmatched junction bases numbered 3, after V lost 1 base and J lost 5 bases. Germline CDR1 reads LGHDT; CDR2 reads YNNKEL (reference sequence). DNA for the CDR3: TGTGCCAGCAGCCAAGGACAGGGGAGGTATGGCTACACCTTC. Translation gives CASSQGQGRYGYTF. Full variable domain (rest looked up from reference TRBV3-1 and TRBJ1-2): DTAVSQTPKYLVTQMGNDKSIKCEQNLGHDTMYWYKQDSKKFLKIMFSYNNKELIINETVPNRFSPKSPDKAHLNLHINSLELGDSAVYFCASSQGQGRYGYTFGSGTRLTVV.

The gene calls are TRBV20-1 and TRBJ2-2; D may be TRBD2 (6 bases). The CDR3 sequence is 13 residues long. Trimming removed 6 bases from V and 6 bases from J, with 14 bases in between. CDR1 is DFQATT and CDR2 is SNEGSKA in the germline V gene (reference sequence). CDR3 in DNA: TGCAGTGCCCCTAACGGAGGGTCCGGGGAGCTGTTTTTT. Its translation: CSAPNGGSGELFF.

This clonotype was recorded many times. The rearrangement links TRBV4-3 to TRBJ1-4; D is ambiguous. V dropped 0 bases and J dropped 5 bases, with 13 bases sitting between them. Germline lookup yields CDR1 LGHNA and CDR2 YSLEER. The CDR3 is 16 amino acids. The CDR3 loop reads CASSQDRFNRNEKLFF. The CDR3 DNA follows: TGCGCCAGCAGCCAAGATAGGTTCAACAGAAATGAAAAACTGTTTTTT.

This clonotype was observed a few times. The V call is TRBV19, the J call TRBJ1-1; TRBD1 aligns across 9 bases. The CDR3 loop spans 13 amino acids. The germline V gene has CDR1 LNHDA and CDR2 SQIVND (reference sequence). V shed 4 bases and J 6 bases; nucleotides not matched to a gene: 3. The CDR3 sequence: CASSTRDRAEAFF. The CDR3, as DNA: TGTGCCAGTAGTACAAGGGACAGGGCTGAAGCTTTCTTT.

In its sample, this clonotype was seen many times. J is TRBJ2-7 and V is TRBV6-1; D not resolved. Trimming cost V 7 bases and J 1 base, with 14 bases left between them. Germline V gene sequence: CDR1 MNHNS, CDR2 SASEGT. The CDR3 consists of 14 residues. CDR3 nucleotides: TGTGCCAGCACCCCAGCAGGTCCATCCTACGAGCAGTACTTC. Its protein is CASTPAGPSYEQYF.